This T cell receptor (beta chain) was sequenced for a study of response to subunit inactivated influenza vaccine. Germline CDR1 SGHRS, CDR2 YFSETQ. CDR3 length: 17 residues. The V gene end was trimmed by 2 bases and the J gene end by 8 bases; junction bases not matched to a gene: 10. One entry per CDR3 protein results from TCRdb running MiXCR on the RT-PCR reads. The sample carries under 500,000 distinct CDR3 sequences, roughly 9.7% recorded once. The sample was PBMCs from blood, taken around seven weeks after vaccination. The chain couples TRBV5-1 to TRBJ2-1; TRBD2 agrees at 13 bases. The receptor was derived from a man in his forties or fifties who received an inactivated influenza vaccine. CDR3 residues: CASSLGVGTSGIHEQFF. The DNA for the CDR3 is TGCGCCAGCAGCTTAGGGGTGGGGACTAGCGGGATCCATGAGCAGTTCTTC.